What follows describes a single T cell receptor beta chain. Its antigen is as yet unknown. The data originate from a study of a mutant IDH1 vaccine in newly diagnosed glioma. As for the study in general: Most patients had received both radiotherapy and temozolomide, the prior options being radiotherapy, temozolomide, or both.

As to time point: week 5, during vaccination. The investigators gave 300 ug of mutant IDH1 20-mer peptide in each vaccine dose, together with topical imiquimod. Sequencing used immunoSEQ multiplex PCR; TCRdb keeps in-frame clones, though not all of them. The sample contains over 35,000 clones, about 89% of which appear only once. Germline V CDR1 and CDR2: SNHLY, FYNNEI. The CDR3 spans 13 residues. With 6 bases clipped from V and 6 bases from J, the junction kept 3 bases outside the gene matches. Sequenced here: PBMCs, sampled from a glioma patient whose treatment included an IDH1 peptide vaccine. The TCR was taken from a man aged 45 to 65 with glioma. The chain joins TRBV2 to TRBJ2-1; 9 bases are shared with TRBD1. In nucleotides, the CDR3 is TGTGCCAGCAGGGACAGGGGCAGCAATGAGCAGTTCTTC. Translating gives CASRDRGSNEQFF.